This T cell receptor beta chain appears in the sequencing data of a study of radiotherapy plus CTLA-4 blockade in lung cancer (dated by TCRdb to the late 2010s). In terms of the full investigation: Objective responses were observed in 18% of enrolled patients, and disease control was achieved in less than 35%. Results and caveats for the whole study, not just this receptor: TCR clones derived from tumors expanded in peripheral blood after treatment with radiotherapy and ipilimumab. Increased serum interferon-beta after radiation, together with early dynamic changes in blood T cell clones, were reported to be the strongest predictors of response.

In this study, focal radiation therapy paired with CTLA-4 blockade (ipilimumab) was tested in patients who had chemo-refractory metastatic non-small-cell lung cancer. The germline V gene (reference sequence) provides CDR1 SGHNT and CDR2 YYREEE. Including the terminal cysteine and phenylalanine, the CDR3 comprises 15 residues. The CDR3 DNA has 45 bases and is translated from base 1. From V the trimming removes 4 bases and from J it removes 0 bases, while the gene matches leave 6 bases of the junction unaccounted for. About this clone: Its antigen is currently not known. It has no much larger one-base neighbor in the sample; base qualities were not kept.

The method behind the library was the immunoSEQ multiplex PCR assay. Sourced from immuneACCESS, this table was stored by TCRdb with only in-frame sequences that have V and J called. A share of the clones is absent; for the studies checked, an unresolved V gene accounts for under half, and the remainder has no known explanation. Counted in this sample were more than 90,000 clones; just under 80% of them appeared once. Approximately 5% of the sample comes from the top ten. The chain couples TRBV5-4 to TRBJ1-1, with TRBD1 identical over 7 junction bases. The sequencing here drew on peripheral blood, taken from a patient treated with radiotherapy plus ipilimumab. The sequence was obtained from a human donor with non-small cell lung cancer who had a partial response to radiotherapy plus ipilimumab. The DNA is TGTGCCAGCAGCCCGAGACAGGGAATGAACACTGAAGCTTTCTTT. Its protein product is CASSPRQGMNTEAFF.